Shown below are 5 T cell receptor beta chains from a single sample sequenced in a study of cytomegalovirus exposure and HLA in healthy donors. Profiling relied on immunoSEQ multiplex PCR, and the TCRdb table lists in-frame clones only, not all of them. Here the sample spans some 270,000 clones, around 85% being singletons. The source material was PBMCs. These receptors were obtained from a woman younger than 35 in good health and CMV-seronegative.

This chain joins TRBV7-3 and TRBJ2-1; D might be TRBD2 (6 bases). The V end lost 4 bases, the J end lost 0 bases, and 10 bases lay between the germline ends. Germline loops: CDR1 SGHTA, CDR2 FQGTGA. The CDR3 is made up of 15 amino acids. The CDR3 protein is CASSSTSSSYNEQFF. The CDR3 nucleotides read TGTGCCAGCAGCTCGACTAGTTCCTCCTACAATGAGCAGTTCTTC.

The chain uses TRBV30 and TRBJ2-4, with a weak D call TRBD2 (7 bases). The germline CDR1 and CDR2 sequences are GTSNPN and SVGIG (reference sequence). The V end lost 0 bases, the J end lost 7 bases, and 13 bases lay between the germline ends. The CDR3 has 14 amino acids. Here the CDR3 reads CAWSVRGAENIQYF. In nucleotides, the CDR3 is TGTGCCTGGAGTGTACGGGGGGCGGAGAACATTCAGTACTTC.

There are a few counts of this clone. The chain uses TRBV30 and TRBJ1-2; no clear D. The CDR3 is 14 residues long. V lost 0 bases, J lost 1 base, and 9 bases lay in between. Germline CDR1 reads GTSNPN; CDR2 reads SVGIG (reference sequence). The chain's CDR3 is CAWSVQYSNYGYTF. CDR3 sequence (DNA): TGTGCCTGGAGTGTACAGTACAGTAACTATGGCTACACCTTC.

In nucleotides, the CDR3 is TGTGCCAGCAGCCCAGGGGGAGGTTACAATGAGCAGTTCTTC. Translated, it gives CASSPGGGYNEQFF. The chain has TRBV7-3 and TRBJ2-1, with TRBD1 as a possible D gene (7 bases). This CDR3 is 14 amino acids long. Deletions cut 5 bases from V and 4 bases from J, with 12 bases between. Germline CDR1 SGHTA, CDR2 FQGTGA.

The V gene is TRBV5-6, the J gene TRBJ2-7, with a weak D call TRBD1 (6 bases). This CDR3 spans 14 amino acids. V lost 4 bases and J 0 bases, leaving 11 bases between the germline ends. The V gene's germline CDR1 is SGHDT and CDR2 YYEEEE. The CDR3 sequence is CASSGWTASYEQYF. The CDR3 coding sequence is TGTGCCAGCAGCGGGTGGACAGCCTCCTACGAGCAGTACTTC.